This T cell receptor (beta chain) was profiled in a study of Graves' ophthalmopathy and Graves' hyperthyroidism. Using RNA transcripts, the TCR beta CDR3 regions were amplified. Second-round multiplex PCR followed a first-round RT-PCR using HTBI primers. TCRdb fed the multiplex PCR reads into MiXCR, producing one record per CDR3 protein. The table lists a few hundred thousand distinct CDR3 sequences, roughly 15% of them singletons. This clonotype was detected ten times or more. Its antigen remains unidentified. The junction departs from germline at one end; a sequencing error may be responsible. General study points: Predictions made by the model for ophthalmopathy progression reached just over 70% sensitivity and roughly 75% specificity.

The sequenced sample was peripheral blood. The sequence was obtained from an adult woman with stable Graves' hyperthyroidism.

Here the CDR3 DNA reads TGTGCTAGCAGCTTAGCGGTCGGGCGCCAAGAGACCCAGTACTTC. Protein product: CASSLAVGRQETQYF. The chain couples TRBV7-7 to TRBJ2-5, with a tentative D call TRBD2 (6 bases). The CDR3 extends over 15 amino acids. Germline V gives CDR1 SSHAT, CDR2 FNYEAQ (reference sequence).